Sequencing of this TCR beta chain was carried out in a study of shared clonotypes between healthy human individuals. Concerning this clone: Its target is not known.

Study outcomes and limitations: Sharing across four donors was highest in naive CD4 (roughly 5%) and lowest in memory CD8 (around 0.4%).

The CDR3 contains 11 residues. Trimming took off 1 base at V and 7 bases at J, with 5 bases between the two ends. CDR1 and CDR2 (germline): MDHEN, SYDVKM. Some 30,000 T cell genomes, or roughly 200 ng DNA, went into the sorted-subset replicate PCRs. Sequencing was performed with immunoSEQ multiplex PCR; in TCRdb, only in-frame clones are kept and a portion is missing. The repertoire consists of about 820,000 clones, with more than 85% occurring once and the leading ten covering more than 20%. CD45RO-negative CD8 cells positively selected for CCR7 made up the naive population, which excluded terminally differentiated effector memory CD45RA+ cells.

Sequencing was done on a sample of naive CD8+ T cells sorted from blood. J is TRBJ2-7 and V is TRBV28; no clear D. This receptor was taken from a man aged 25 to 40 in good health. CDR3 sequence reads: CASSLSGEQYF. CDR3 in DNA: TGTGCCAGCAGTTTATCGGGTGAGCAGTACTTC.